This TCR beta chain came from a study of shared clonotypes between healthy human individuals. The wider study: Each donor had three CD4 naive, three CD4 memory, two CD8 naive and one CD8 memory plate.

In regard to this clone: Its antigen remains unidentified.

From germline, CDR1 is MDHEN and CDR2 SYDVKM. Trimming took off 2 bases at V and 7 bases at J, with 11 bases between the two ends. The CDR3 is made up of 14 amino acids. Produced via immunoSEQ multiplex PCR; TCRdb's table is partial and in-frame only. The sample contains 2 million to 2.5 million clones, approximately 94% of which appear only once. Study conclusions and caveats: Unshared clonotypes carried lower generation probabilities than those common to all four donors.

Positive CCR7 selection of CD45RO-negative cells yielded the naive CD8 cells, and terminally differentiated effector memory CD45RA+ cells were excluded. The sequence came from a man aged 18-30 years in good health. Some clones in this sample may be carry-over from other donors' samples. The source material was naive CD8+ T cells from PBMCs. The chain couples TRBV28 to TRBJ1-4; D unclear. CDR3 sequence reads: CASSLQAWGEKLFF. The CDR3 nucleotides read TGTGCCAGCAGTTTACAGGCGTGGGGTGAAAAACTGTTTTTT.